One sample yielded the 10 T cell receptor beta chains listed below, sequenced in a study of blood T cell repertoires in COVID-19. Generated by immunoSEQ multiplex PCR, the TCRdb table keeps only in-frame clones and is missing some. This repertoire shows some 700,000 clones, around 89% found once; its top ten account for roughly 0.26%. Source material: peripheral blood. The source is a woman under 30 with acute or convalescent COVID-19.

The genes are TRBV5-6 and TRBJ2-7; TRBD1 matches 8 bases. Unmatched junction bases numbered 6, after V lost 0 bases and J lost 4 bases. Looked up from germline, CDR1 is SGHDT and CDR2 is YYEEEE. The CDR3 has 15 amino acids. The CDR3 coding sequence is TGTGCCAGCAGCTTGGGACAGGGGCGAATATACGAGCAGTACTTC. Its translation: CASSLGQGRIYEQYF.

The chain recombines TRBV5-1 with TRBJ2-3; D may be TRBD2 (5 bases). This CDR3 has 14 amino acids. Trimming cost V 7 bases and J 3 bases, with 15 bases left between them. Germline-derived CDR1 and CDR2 are SGHRS and YFSETQ. The DNA for the CDR3 is TGCGCCAGCCAAGCGCTTAGCGAAACAGATACGCAGTATTTT. Amino acids: CASQALSETDTQYF.

The gene calls are TRBV27 and TRBJ1-6, with D perhaps TRBD1 (5 bases). Germline V gene data show CDR1 as MNHEY and CDR2 as SMNVEV (reference sequence). V was trimmed by 5 bases and J by 7 bases, leaving 24 bases between them. The CDR3 sequence is 18 residues long. This CDR3 is CASSRRRGGGDENSPLHF. Here the CDR3 DNA reads TGTGCCAGCAGTCGACGGAGGGGTGGGGGTGACGAGAATTCACCCCTCCACTTT.

The chain couples TRBV9 to TRBJ1-4, with 7 positions matching TRBD1. The CDR3 extends over 16 amino acids. Per the germline V gene, CDR1 is SGDLS and CDR2 is YYNGEE. Trimming took 4 bases from V and 0 from J; bases not matched to a gene: 6. In DNA form, the CDR3 reads TGTGCCAGCAGCCTCGACAGGGCTGCAACTAATGAAAAACTGTTTTTT. This codes for CASSLDRAATNEKLFF.

The V call is TRBV27, the J call TRBJ2-7; 7 nucleotides match TRBD2. V gave up 0 bases and J gave up 0 bases; unmatched junction bases: 2. The germline gives CDR1 MNHEY, CDR2 SMNVEV (reference sequence). This CDR3 spans 15 amino acids. The CDR3 DNA sequence: TGTGCCAGCAGTTTATCCGGGGGGTTCTCCTACGAGCAGTACTTC. This translates into CASSLSGGFSYEQYF.

This rearrangement joins TRBV7-8 to TRBJ1-2; 10 nucleotides line up with TRBD1. The CDR3 has 16 residues. Germline CDR1 SGHVS, CDR2 FQNEAQ. Unmatched junction bases numbered 4, after V lost 1 base and J lost 2 bases. CDR3 nucleotides: TGTGCCAGCAGCTTAGGAAGACAGGGGGCGAACTATGGCTACACCTTC. This translates into CASSLGRQGANYGYTF. Together with reference TRBV7-8 and TRBJ1-2, the CDR3 gives the full variable domain: GAGVSQSPRYKVAKRGQDVALRCDPISGHVSLFWYQQALGQGPEFLTYFQNEAQLDKSGLPSDRFFAERPEGSVSTLKIQRTQQEDSAVYLCASSLGRQGANYGYTFGSGTRLTVV.

This clone was recorded once. This chain uses TRBV24-1 with TRBJ1-2; TRBD1 matches 7 bases. Looked up from germline, CDR1 is KGHDR and CDR2 is SFDVKD. The junction had 5 bases not matched to a gene; V was cut back by 2 bases and J by 6 bases. CDR3 size: 14 residues. CDR3 loop: CATSDSETGNGYTF. The CDR3 coding sequence is TGTGCCACCAGTGATTCTGAGACAGGGAATGGCTACACCTTC.

The chain links TRBV4-1 to TRBJ1-6; no firm D call. The ends were cut back, 3 bases at V and 6 bases at J, with 12 bases in the middle. This CDR3 spans 15 amino acids. Germline lookup yields CDR1 MGHRA and CDR2 YSYEKL. DNA of the CDR3: TGCGCCAGCAGCCACTCTCCTACCTCTAATTCACCCCTCCACTTT. This codes for CASSHSPTSNSPLHF.

The genes are TRBV2 and TRBJ2-5; the match to TRBD2 covers 11 bases. The CDR3 contains 15 residues. Germline V gives CDR1 SNHLY, CDR2 FYNNEI. Losses at the gene ends were 4 bases for V and 1 base for J; bases not matched to a gene: 2. CDR3 in DNA: TGTGCCAGCAGTGCTGGGACTAGCGGCCAAGAGACCCAGTACTTC. Amino acids: CASSAGTSGQETQYF.

Regarding this clone: A read error may account for a junction end that differs from germline. The chain employs TRBV7-9 and TRBJ2-4; 7 positions match TRBD1. The CDR3 sequence is 12 residues long. Germline CDR1 SEHNR, CDR2 FQNEAQ (reference sequence). CDR3 in amino acids: CASSLGTGLWSF. In nucleotides, the CDR3 is TGTGCCAGCAGCTTAGGGACAGGCCTTTGGTCCTTC.